This TCR beta chain was found in a study of blood T cell repertoires in COVID-19. Study-level background: The study drew acute and convalescent COVID-19 samples from the United States, Italy and Spain.

Clones were read by immunoSEQ multiplex PCR, and TCRdb kept only the in-frame ones, dropping some. The table has approximately 300,000 clones, less than 85% seen once. In the 2 weeks before study entry, exposed participants met a COVID-19 case, which was PCR-confirmed or clinician-diagnosed. The source of this sequence is a woman aged 25 to 39 who had been exposed to COVID-19. Input material: PBMCs or T cells enriched from blood (not recorded which).

The CDR3 DNA follows: TGCGCCAGCAGCCAATCCGGGACAGTGAATCAGCCCCAGCATTTT. Translating gives CASSQSGTVNQPQHF. The genes are TRBV4-1 and TRBJ1-5; 7 bases are a match to TRBD1. J lost 4 bases, V lost 2 bases, and 5 bases had no gene match. The CDR3 covers 15 residues. Germline assignment: CDR1 MGHRA and CDR2 YSYEKL.